These 20 T cell receptor beta chains were sequenced from one sample in a study of PD-L1 blockade in urothelial cancer. Time point in this sample: pretreatment peripheral blood. The protocol was immunoSEQ multiplex PCR, while the TCRdb copy is restricted to in-frame clones and leaves out a portion. The repertoire has 45,000 to 60,000 clones, about 85% of them found once; the top ten carry approximately 15%. This specimen consisted of PBMCs, obtained around atezolizumab (anti-PD-L1) treatment. The receptors shown here come from a man between 65 and 79 years old with urothelial cancer.

V is TRBV11-2 and J is TRBJ2-2; a possible D gene is TRBD2 (6 bases). The germline V gene encodes CDR1 SGHAT and CDR2 FQNNGV. This CDR3 has 17 amino acids. Trimming pared 3 bases from V and 1 base from J, leaving 15 bases between. CDR3 amino acids: CASSLSRGSLNTGELFF. The CDR3 DNA is TGTGCCAGCAGCTTGTCTCGGGGGAGCCTGAACACCGGGGAGCTGTTTTTT.

The chain carries TRBV28 and TRBJ1-1; D unresolved. V lost 8 bases and J lost 0, with 13 bases in between. Looked up from germline, CDR1 is MDHEN and CDR2 is SYDVKM. The CDR3 has 14 residues. In DNA form, the CDR3 reads TGTGCCAGCCGCCCCAGCGGGGTGAACACTGAAGCTTTCTTT. Translating gives CASRPSGVNTEAFF.

With respect to this clone: Other DNA sequences in the sample encode the same CDR3. The V and J genes are TRBV9 and TRBJ2-1; TRBD2 aligns across 7 bases. Germline CDR1 SGDLS, CDR2 YYNGEE. Losses at the gene ends were 0 bases for V and 4 bases for J; bases not matched to a gene: 4. The CDR3 loop spans 15 amino acids. The CDR3 sequence is CASSVGGAGYNEQFF. The CDR3 bases are TGTGCCAGCAGCGTAGGGGGAGCGGGGTACAATGAGCAGTTCTTC.

The genes are TRBV30 and TRBJ2-7; 13 nucleotides match TRBD2. CDR3 length equals 16 residues. With 3 bases clipped from V and 0 bases from J, the junction kept 5 bases outside the gene matches. Germline V gene sequence: CDR1 GTSNPN, CDR2 SVGIG (reference sequence). DNA of the CDR3: TGTGCCTGGAGCGGGACTAGCGGGGTAAGCTCCTACGAGCAGTACTTC. It yields the protein CAWSGTSGVSSYEQYF.

The V gene is TRBV6-6, the J gene TRBJ1-2; 11 nucleotides agree with TRBD1. Germline lookup yields CDR1 MNHNY and CDR2 SVGAGI (reference sequence). Trimming took 0 bases from V and 12 from J; bases not matched to a gene: 12. This CDR3 is 16 amino acids long. This chain's CDR3 is CASSYSNPSGQGAHTF. In nucleotides, the CDR3 is TGTGCCAGCAGTTACTCGAACCCCTCTGGACAGGGGGCACACACCTTC.

Written as DNA, the CDR3 is TGTGCCAGTAGTTCCTACGATCAGCCCCAGCATTTT. Amino acid sequence: CASSSYDQPQHF. The chain links TRBV19 to TRBJ1-5; D gene uncertain. CDR1 and CDR2 from the germline V gene are LNHDA and SQIVND (reference sequence). V shed 5 bases and J shed 5 bases, with 7 bases lying between them. The CDR3 spans 12 residues.

By share, this clone ranks as medium-sized. The CDR3 coding sequence is TGTGCCAGCAGCGGGGACAGCTACGAGCAGTACTTC. Translation gives CASSGDSYEQYF. The V and J genes are TRBV7-9 and TRBJ2-7; the match to TRBD1 covers 7 bases. Germline-derived CDR1 and CDR2 are SEHNR and FQNEAQ (reference sequence). V was clipped by 5 bases and J by 3 bases; unmatched bases: 1. The CDR3 runs 12 residues.

V is TRBV7-3 and J is TRBJ2-1; 8 positions agree with TRBD2. The V gene end was trimmed by 5 bases and the J gene end by 3 bases; junction bases not matched to a gene: 9. The CDR3 spans 16 residues. Germline lookup yields CDR1 SGHTA and CDR2 FQGTGA. Here the CDR3 reads CASSPSSGGYYNEQFF. CDR3 bases: TGTGCCAGCAGCCCCTCTTCGGGGGGGTACTACAATGAGCAGTTCTTC.

This sequence joins TRBV28 and TRBJ2-7, with D possibly matching TRBD1 (6 bases). The CDR3 loop spans 16 amino acids. Between the trimmed V and J ends, which lost 10 bases and 0 bases, there was a span of 22 bases. CDR1 is MDHEN and CDR2 is SYDVKM in the germline V gene. The CDR3 is CATRGLTEDTSYEQYF. The CDR3, as DNA: TGTGCCACCAGGGGCCTCACCGAGGACACCTCCTACGAGCAGTACTTC.

This clone turned up a few times. The CDR3 loop reads CSVLSTKETQYF. CDR3 bases: TGCAGCGTTCTAAGCACGAAAGAGACCCAGTACTTC. V usage is TRBV29-1 and J usage is TRBJ2-5; D not resolved. Germline values: CDR1 SQVTM, CDR2 ANQGSEA. This CDR3 is built from 12 residues. Deletions cut 5 bases from V and 3 bases from J, with 10 bases between. Combining the CDR3 with reference TRBV29-1 and TRBJ2-5 gives the whole variable domain SAVISQKPSRDICQRGTSLTIQCQVDSQVTMMFWYRQQPGQSLTLIATANQGSEATYESGFVIDKFPISRPNLTFSTLTVSNMSPEDSSIYLCSVLSTKETQYFGPGTRLLVL.

V usage is TRBV19 and J usage is TRBJ2-3, with TRBD2 as a possible D gene (5 bases). Deletions cut 10 bases from V and 2 bases from J, with 19 bases between. This CDR3 is 15 amino acids long. CDR1 LNHDA and CDR2 SQIVND come from the germline V gene (reference sequence). DNA for the CDR3: TGTGCCACCGCGGACTCCTCCGACGACACAGATACGCAGTATTTT. Protein product: CATADSSDDTDTQYF.

This chain joins TRBV5-1 and TRBJ2-3, with 9 bases lining up with TRBD1. The CDR3 is 16 amino acids. Germline V gene sequence: CDR1 SGHRS, CDR2 YFSETQ. J gave up 4 bases and V 1 base, and 7 bases lay outside the gene matches. CDR3 DNA: TGCGCCAGCAGCTTGTCGCCACAGGGGGCAGCAGATACGCAGTATTTT. It codes for CASSLSPQGAADTQYF.

This chain uses TRBV4-1 with TRBJ1-5, with D possibly matching TRBD1 (5 bases). Per the germline V gene, CDR1 is MGHRA and CDR2 is YSYEKL. CDR3 length equals 16 residues. Trimming left V 0 bases short and J 7 bases short, with 16 bases between. CDR3 DNA sequence: TGCGCCAGCAGCCAAGAAAACCCCAGGGTAGGCCAGCCCCAGCATTTT. Residues: CASSQENPRVGQPQHF.

This chain links TRBV7-6 with TRBJ1-5; maybe TRBD1 (6 bases). There are 17 residues in the CDR3. V lost 5 bases, J lost 2 bases, and 19 bases lay in between. Germline lookup yields CDR1 SGHVS and CDR2 FNYEAQ. Written as DNA, the CDR3 is TGTGCCAGCAGCCCAGGGGCCTCGGGTCGGGGCAATCAGCCCCAGCATTTT. Amino acid sequence: CASSPGASGRGNQPQHF.

The chain combines TRBV5-1 with TRBJ1-1, with D possibly being TRBD1 (5 bases). This CDR3 is 16 amino acids long. Germline CDR1 SGHRS, CDR2 YFSETQ. V lost 0 bases to trimming and J lost 6 bases, with 18 bases between them. The DNA of the CDR3 is TGCGCCAGCAGCTTGGCCAGGAGGGGCTCCAACGCTGAAGCTTTCTTT. It encodes CASSLARRGSNAEAFF.

The V gene is TRBV6-1, the J gene TRBJ1-1; D is unresolved. Looked up from germline, CDR1 is MNHNS and CDR2 is SASEGT. CDR3 size: 16 residues. Between the trimmed V and J ends, which lost 1 base and 4 bases, there was a span of 16 bases. The CDR3 spells CASSEVWRQSGTEAFF. For the CDR3, the DNA is TGTGCCAGCAGTGAAGTTTGGCGGCAGTCGGGCACTGAAGCTTTCTTT.

The chain has TRBV7-9 and TRBJ2-7, with D unresolved. Germline values: CDR1 SEHNR, CDR2 FQNEAQ (reference sequence). Trimming cost V 4 bases and J 0 bases, with 19 bases left between them. The length of the CDR3 is 17 residues. DNA for the CDR3: TGTGCCAGCAGCTCCCTTATTAGAACTCCTTCCTCCTACGAGCAGTACTTC. Translation: CASSSLIRTPSSYEQYF.

This rearrangement joins TRBV10-3 to TRBJ2-5; 7 bases line up with TRBD2. V gave up 4 bases and J gave up 2 bases; unmatched junction bases: 4. CDR3 length equals 14 residues. Per the germline V gene, CDR1 is ENHRY and CDR2 is SYGVKD. In DNA, the CDR3 is TGTGCCATCAGTGGGGGGGACTATCAAGAGACCCAGTACTTC. Translated, it gives CAISGGDYQETQYF.

The chain is built from TRBV27 and TRBJ2-1, with 7 bases lining up with TRBD2. The CDR3 loop spans 16 amino acids. Germline V gives CDR1 MNHEY, CDR2 SMNVEV (reference sequence). The junction had 9 bases not matched to a gene; V was cut back by 6 bases and J by 1 base. CDR3 sequence: CASSPLRGSSYNEQFF. As DNA, the CDR3 is TGTGCCAGCAGCCCCCTTCGCGGGAGTTCCTACAATGAGCAGTTCTTC.

This sequence joins TRBV5-1 and TRBJ2-2, with TRBD2 matching 10 bases. Per germline, CDR1 SGHRS and CDR2 YFSETQ. The CDR3 loop spans 16 amino acids. With V trimmed by 3 bases and J by 1 base, 3 bases remained unmatched. The CDR3 DNA reads as TGCGCCAGCAGCTCGGGACTAGCGCGGAACACCGGGGAGCTGTTTTTT. This codes for CASSSGLARNTGELFF.